The clone carrying this TCR beta chain was observed a few times. The antigen is undetermined. The data belong to a study of cytomegalovirus exposure and HLA in healthy donors. Primers included in the PCR were 60 Vbeta and 13 Jbeta primers. TCRdb's copy holds only in-frame clones and misses some; the assay was immunoSEQ multiplex PCR. Among 120,000 or so clones listed, roughly 17% were seen once. The germline V gene has CDR1 SGHTA and CDR2 FQGNSA. The CDR3 length is 14 residues. The germline V and J ends were trimmed by 5 bases and 6 bases, with 17 bases remaining between them. Study conclusions and caveats: Within a later analysis, the majority of CMV-associated TCR beta chains appeared HLA-restricted.

The genes are TRBV7-2 and TRBJ2-7, with D perhaps matching TRBD2 (6 bases). Sequencing was carried out using PBMCs. The TCR was taken from a female donor in good health and CMV-seropositive. The CDR3 reads CASSPRNGGGEQYF. CDR3 DNA: TGTGCCAGCAGCCCGAGGAACGGGGGTGGCGAGCAGTACTTC. The full variable domain, its missing parts supplied by reference TRBV7-2 and TRBJ2-7, is GAGVSQSPSNKVTEKGKDVELRCDPISGHTALYWYRQSLGQGLEFLIYFQGNSAPDKSGLPSDRFSAERTGGSVSTLTIQRTQQEDSAVYLCASSPRNGGGEQYFGPGTRLTVT.